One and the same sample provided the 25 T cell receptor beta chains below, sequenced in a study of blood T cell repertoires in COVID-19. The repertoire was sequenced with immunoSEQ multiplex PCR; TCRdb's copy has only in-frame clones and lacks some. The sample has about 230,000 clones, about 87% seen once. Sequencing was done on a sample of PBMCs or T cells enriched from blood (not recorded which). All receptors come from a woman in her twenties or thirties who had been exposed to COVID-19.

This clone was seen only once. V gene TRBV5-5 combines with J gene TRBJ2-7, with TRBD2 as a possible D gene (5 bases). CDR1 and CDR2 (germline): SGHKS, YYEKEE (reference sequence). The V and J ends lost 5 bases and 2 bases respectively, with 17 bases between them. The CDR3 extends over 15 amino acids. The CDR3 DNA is TGTGCCAGCAGTTTTGGCTCGGGGTATACCTACGAGCAGTACTTC. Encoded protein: CASSFGSGYTYEQYF.

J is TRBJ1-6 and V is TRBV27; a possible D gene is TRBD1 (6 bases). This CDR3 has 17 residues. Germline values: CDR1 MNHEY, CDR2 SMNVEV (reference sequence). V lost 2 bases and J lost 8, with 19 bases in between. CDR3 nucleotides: TGTGCCAGCAGTTTACAGGGGACCCTAACGGGTCATTCACCCCTCCACTTT. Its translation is CASSLQGTLTGHSPLHF.

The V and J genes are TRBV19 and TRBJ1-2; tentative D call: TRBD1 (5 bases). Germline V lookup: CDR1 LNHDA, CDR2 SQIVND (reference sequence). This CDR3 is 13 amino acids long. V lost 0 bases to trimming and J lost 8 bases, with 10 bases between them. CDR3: CASSIDRVSGYTF. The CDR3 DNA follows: TGTGCCAGTAGTATAGACAGGGTAAGCGGCTACACCTTC.

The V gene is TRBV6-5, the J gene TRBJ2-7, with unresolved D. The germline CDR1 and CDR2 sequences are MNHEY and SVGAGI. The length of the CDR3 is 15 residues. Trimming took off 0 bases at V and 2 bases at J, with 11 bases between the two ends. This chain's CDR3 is CASSYSNFATYEQYF. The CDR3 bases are TGTGCCAGCAGTTACTCGAATTTCGCTACCTACGAGCAGTACTTC.

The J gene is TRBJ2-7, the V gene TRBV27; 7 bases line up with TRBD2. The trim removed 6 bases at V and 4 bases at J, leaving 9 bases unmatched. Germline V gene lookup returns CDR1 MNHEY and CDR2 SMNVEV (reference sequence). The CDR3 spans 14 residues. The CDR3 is CASSQRDSPYEQYF. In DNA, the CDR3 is TGTGCCAGCAGCCAGCGGGACTCTCCGTACGAGCAGTACTTC.

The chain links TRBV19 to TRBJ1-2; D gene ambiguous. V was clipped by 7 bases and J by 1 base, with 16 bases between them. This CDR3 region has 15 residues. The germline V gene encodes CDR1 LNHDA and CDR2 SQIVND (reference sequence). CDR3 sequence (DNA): TGTGCCAGTACAACCGGGCAGACTAATAACTATGGCTACACCTTC. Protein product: CASTTGQTNNYGYTF.

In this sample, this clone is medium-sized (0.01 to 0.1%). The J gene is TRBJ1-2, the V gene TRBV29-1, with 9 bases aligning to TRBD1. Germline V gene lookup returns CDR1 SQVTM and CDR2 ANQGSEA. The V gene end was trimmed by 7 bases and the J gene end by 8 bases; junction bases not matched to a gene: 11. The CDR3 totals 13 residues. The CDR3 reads CSATGGAYGGYTF. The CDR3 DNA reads TGCAGCGCAACAGGGGGCGCGTATGGAGGCTACACCTTC.

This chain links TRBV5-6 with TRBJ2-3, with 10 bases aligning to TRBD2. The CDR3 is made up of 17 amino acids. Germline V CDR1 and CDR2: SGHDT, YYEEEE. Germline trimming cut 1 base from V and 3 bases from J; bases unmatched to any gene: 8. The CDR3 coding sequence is TGTGCCAGCAGCTTGTGGGCTAGCGGGAGAGGTACAGATACGCAGTATTTT. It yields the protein CASSLWASGRGTDTQYF.

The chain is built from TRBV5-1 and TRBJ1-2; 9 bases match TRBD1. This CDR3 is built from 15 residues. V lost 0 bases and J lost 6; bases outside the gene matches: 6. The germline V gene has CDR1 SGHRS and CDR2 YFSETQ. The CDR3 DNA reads TGCGCCAGCAGCTTGGGGGGACAGGGCTCTGATGGCTACACCTTC. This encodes CASSLGGQGSDGYTF. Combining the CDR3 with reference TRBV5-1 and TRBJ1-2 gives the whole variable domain KAGVTQTPRYLIKTRGQQVTLSCSPISGHRSVSWYQQTPGQGLQFLFEYFSETQRNKGNFPGRFSGRQFSNSRSEMNVSTLELGDSALYLCASSLGGQGSDGYTFGSGTRLTVV.

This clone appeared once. The CDR3 DNA sequence: TGTGCCAGCAGCGCCGGGACTCTCTACGAGCAGTACTTC. This gives the protein CASSAGTLYEQYF. This sequence joins TRBV9 and TRBJ2-7; D perhaps matches TRBD2 (6 bases). Germline V gene lookup returns CDR1 SGDLS and CDR2 YYNGEE. The CDR3 runs to 13 residues. Trimming took off 3 bases at V and 3 bases at J, with 10 bases between the two ends.

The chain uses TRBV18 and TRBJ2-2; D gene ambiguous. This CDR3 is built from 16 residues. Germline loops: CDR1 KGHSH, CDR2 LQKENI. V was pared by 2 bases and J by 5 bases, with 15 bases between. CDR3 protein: CASSPYVWMRTGELFF. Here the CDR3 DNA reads TGTGCCAGCTCACCATATGTCTGGATGCGGACCGGGGAGCTGTTTTTT.

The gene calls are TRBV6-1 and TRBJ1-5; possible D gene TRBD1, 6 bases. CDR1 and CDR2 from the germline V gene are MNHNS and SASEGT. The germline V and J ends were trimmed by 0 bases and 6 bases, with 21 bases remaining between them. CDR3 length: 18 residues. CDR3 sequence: CASSEARLGTRGAQPQHF. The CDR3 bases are TGTGCCAGCAGTGAAGCGCGACTCGGGACCCGGGGGGCTCAGCCCCAGCATTTT.

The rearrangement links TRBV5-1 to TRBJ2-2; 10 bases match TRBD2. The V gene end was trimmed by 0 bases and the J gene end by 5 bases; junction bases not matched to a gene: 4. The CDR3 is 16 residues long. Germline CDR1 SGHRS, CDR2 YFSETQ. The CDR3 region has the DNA TGCGCCAGCAGCTTGGCCCTAGCGGGAGTAACCGGGGAGCTGTTTTTT. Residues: CASSLALAGVTGELFF.

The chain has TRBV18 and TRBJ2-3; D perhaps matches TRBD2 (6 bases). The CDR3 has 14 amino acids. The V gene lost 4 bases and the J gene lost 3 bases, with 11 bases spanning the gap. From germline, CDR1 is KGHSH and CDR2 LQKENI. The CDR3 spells CASSRRDLTDTQYF. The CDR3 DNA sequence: TGTGCCAGCTCACGTAGGGACTTGACAGATACGCAGTATTTT.

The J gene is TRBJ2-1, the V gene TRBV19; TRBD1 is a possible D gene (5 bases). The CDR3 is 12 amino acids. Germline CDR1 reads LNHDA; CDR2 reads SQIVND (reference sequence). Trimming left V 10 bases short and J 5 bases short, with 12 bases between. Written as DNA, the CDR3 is TGTGCCACCCGCCGACAGAACAATGAGCAGTTCTTC. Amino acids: CATRRQNNEQFF.

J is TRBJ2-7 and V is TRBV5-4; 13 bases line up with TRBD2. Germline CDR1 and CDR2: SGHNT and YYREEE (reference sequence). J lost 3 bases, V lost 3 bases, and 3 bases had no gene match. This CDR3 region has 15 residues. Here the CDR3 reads CASSWGLAGYYEQYF. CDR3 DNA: TGTGCCAGCAGCTGGGGACTAGCGGGATACTACGAGCAGTACTTC.

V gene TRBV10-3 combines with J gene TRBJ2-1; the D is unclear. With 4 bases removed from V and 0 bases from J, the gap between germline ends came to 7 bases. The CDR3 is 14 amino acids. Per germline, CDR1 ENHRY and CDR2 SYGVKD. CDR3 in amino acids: CAISGISSYNEQFF. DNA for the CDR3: TGTGCCATCAGTGGTATCAGCTCCTACAATGAGCAGTTCTTC.

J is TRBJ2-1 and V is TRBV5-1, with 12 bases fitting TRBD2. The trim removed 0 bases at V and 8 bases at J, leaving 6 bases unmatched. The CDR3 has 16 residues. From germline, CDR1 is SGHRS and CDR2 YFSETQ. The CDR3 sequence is CASSLVPTSGSDEQFF. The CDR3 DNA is TGCGCCAGCAGCTTGGTCCCGACTAGCGGGAGTGATGAGCAGTTCTTC.

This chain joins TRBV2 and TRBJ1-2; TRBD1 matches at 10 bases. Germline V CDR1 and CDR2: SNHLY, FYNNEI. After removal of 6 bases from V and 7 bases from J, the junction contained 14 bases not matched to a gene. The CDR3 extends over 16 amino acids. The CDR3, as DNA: TGTGCCAGCAGGGAGGACAGGGGGACCCTAGGCTTTGGCTACACCTTC. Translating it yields CASREDRGTLGFGYTF.

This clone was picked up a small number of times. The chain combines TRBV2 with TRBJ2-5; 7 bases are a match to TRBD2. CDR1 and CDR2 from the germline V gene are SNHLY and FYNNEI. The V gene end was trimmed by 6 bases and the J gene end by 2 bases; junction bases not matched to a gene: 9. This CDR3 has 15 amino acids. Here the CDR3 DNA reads TGTGCCAGCAGGGAGGGACTAACTCCACAAGAGACCCAGTACTTC. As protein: CASREGLTPQETQYF.

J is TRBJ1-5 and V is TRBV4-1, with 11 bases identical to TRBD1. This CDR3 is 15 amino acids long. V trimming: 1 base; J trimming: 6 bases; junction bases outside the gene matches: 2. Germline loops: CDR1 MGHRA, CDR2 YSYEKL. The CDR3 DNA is TGCGCCAGCAGCCAAGGGGACAGGGGGGTTCAGCCCCAGCATTTT. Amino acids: CASSQGDRGVQPQHF.

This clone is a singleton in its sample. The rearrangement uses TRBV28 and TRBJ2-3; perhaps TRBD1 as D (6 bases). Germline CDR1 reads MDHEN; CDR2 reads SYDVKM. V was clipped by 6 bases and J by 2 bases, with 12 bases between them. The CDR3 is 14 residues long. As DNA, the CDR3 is TGTGCCAGCAGCCCCAGGGGCACCACAGATACGCAGTATTTT. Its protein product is CASSPRGTTDTQYF.

CDR3 DNA sequence: TGTGCCAGCAGTGACCGGGACAGGGTCTACAATGAGCAGTTCTTC. This translates into CASSDRDRVYNEQFF. The V gene is TRBV6-1, the J gene TRBJ2-1; 9 nucleotides align to TRBD1. The V and J ends lost 3 bases and 3 bases, in that order; junction bases with no gene match: 3. CDR1 MNHNS and CDR2 SASEGT come from the germline V gene. The length of the CDR3 is 15 residues.

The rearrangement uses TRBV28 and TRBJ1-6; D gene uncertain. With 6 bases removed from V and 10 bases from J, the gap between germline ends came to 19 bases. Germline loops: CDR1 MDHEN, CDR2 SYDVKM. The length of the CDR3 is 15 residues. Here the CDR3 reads CASRYIRGVGSPLHF. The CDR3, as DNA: TGTGCCAGCAGGTATATCCGGGGTGTCGGCTCACCCCTCCACTTT.

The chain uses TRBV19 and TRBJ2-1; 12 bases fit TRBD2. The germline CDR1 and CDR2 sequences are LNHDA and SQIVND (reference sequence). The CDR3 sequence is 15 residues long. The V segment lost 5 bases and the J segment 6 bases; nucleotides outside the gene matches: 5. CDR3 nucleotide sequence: TGTGCCAGTAGTGCTCGACTAGCGGGAGTCAATGAGCAGTTCTTC. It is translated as CASSARLAGVNEQFF.